These 7 T cell receptor beta chains share one sample of origin, sequenced in a study of cytomegalovirus exposure and HLA in healthy donors (dated by TCRdb to the late 2010s). The receptor library was made with the immunoSEQ multiplex PCR assay. A mixture of 60 forward primers for TCR Vbeta segments and 13 reverse primers for TCR Jbeta segments was used in the multiplex PCR. TCRdb provides this immuneACCESS table in a form limited to in-frame rearrangements. Some clones are lacking; in checked studies, under half of them reflect an unresolved V gene, and why the rest are absent is not known. In all, the sample holds around 99,000 clones, and less than 85% of those were seen once. The top ten constitute 14% of the sample. What was sequenced was PBMCs. Receptors originate from a woman aged 40 to 50 in good health and CMV-seropositive.

This clone was seen once. V usage is TRBV5-1 and J usage is TRBJ2-3, with 10 bases fitting TRBD2. Germline V gives CDR1 SGHRS, CDR2 YFSETQ. J was trimmed by 5 bases and V by 6 bases; bases with no gene match: 9. CDR3 length: 15 residues. Here the CDR3 DNA reads TGCGCCAGCAAAAAGAGCGGGGGGGCTGGAGATACGCAGTATTTT. Amino acid sequence: CASKKSGGAGDTQYF. Looking up the rest from reference TRBV5-1 and TRBJ2-3 gives the full variable domain: KAGVTQTPRYLIKTRGQQVTLSCSPISGHRSVSWYQQTPGQGLQFLFEYFSETQRNKGNFPGRFSGRQFSNSRSEMNVSTLELGDSALYLCASKKSGGAGDTQYFGPGTRLTVL.

The chain links TRBV5-1 to TRBJ1-5; 7 bases agree with TRBD1. This CDR3 is 19 amino acids long. V dropped 5 bases and J dropped 0; count of bases not matched to a gene: 17. Germline CDR1 is SGHRS and CDR2 is YFSETQ. For the CDR3, the DNA is TGCGCCAGCAGTTACGAAAGGGGGCCGGGATCCGATAGCAATCAGCCCCAGCATTTT. This codes for CASSYERGPGSDSNQPQHF.

The rearrangement links TRBV6-5 to TRBJ1-2; D possibly corresponds to TRBD1 (5 bases). Per germline, CDR1 MNHEY and CDR2 SVGAGI. V lost 6 bases to trimming and J lost 4 bases, with 15 bases between them. This CDR3 is 14 amino acids long. Here the CDR3 reads CASSPTEKIYGYTF. CDR3 DNA sequence: TGTGCCAGCAGCCCGACAGAGAAAATCTATGGCTACACCTTC.

The V call is TRBV7-9, the J call TRBJ2-1; D is possibly TRBD2 (7 bases). The CDR3 has 15 residues. V was shortened by 6 bases and J by 5 bases, with 17 bases between the two germline ends. Germline V gene data show CDR1 as SEHNR and CDR2 as FQNEAQ (reference sequence). CDR3 sequence (DNA): TGTGCCAGCAGGGGGGGGCCAGGAGCCAACAATGAGCAGTTCTTC. Its protein product is CASRGGPGANNEQFF.

The V gene is TRBV5-1, the J gene TRBJ2-3; 7 bases are a match to TRBD1. CDR3 length: 18 residues. V dropped 2 bases and J dropped 6; count of bases not matched to a gene: 18. Germline V gene data show CDR1 as SGHRS and CDR2 as YFSETQ. The CDR3 nucleotides are TGCGCCAGCAGCTTTTACGGACCAGGGGGATCCACTTTGGATACGCAGTATTTT. Its translation: CASSFYGPGGSTLDTQYF.

This chain links TRBV27 with TRBJ2-3; the D gene is possibly TRBD2 (6 bases). Germline values: CDR1 MNHEY, CDR2 SMNVEV (reference sequence). CDR3 size: 13 residues. V lost 8 bases and J 2 bases, leaving 11 bases between the germline ends. CDR3 in amino acids: CASSRGVTDTQYF. The CDR3 coding sequence is TGTGCCAGCTCACGCGGGGTCACAGATACGCAGTATTTT.

V usage is TRBV18 and J usage is TRBJ2-1; D is unresolved. CDR3 size: 13 residues. V gave up 1 base and J gave up 9 bases, with 10 bases separating them. Per the germline V gene, CDR1 is KGHSH and CDR2 is LQKENI. The CDR3 sequence is CASSPRLASEQFF. The CDR3 DNA sequence: TGTGCCAGCTCACCACGTCTTGCGTCTGAGCAGTTCTTC.